The T cell receptor beta chain under discussion was sequenced for a study of vaccination effects on CD4 cells after COVID-19. About this clone: The antigen is unknown.

Prior to sequencing, the ViraFEST assay stimulated PBMC with viral peptide pools, which expanded the antigen-specific CD4+ T cells. Researchers isolated CD4+ T cells once approximately 10 days of culture had elapsed. Each participant received a vaccine that was either BNT162b2 or mRNA-1273, given as two doses. Germline V lookup: CDR1 SGDLS, CDR2 YYNGEE. CDR3 length: 14 amino acids. Trimming pared 0 bases from V and 5 bases from J, leaving 9 bases between. Profiling relied on immunoSEQ multiplex PCR, and the TCRdb table lists in-frame clones only, not all of them. Seen here are 60,000 to 90,000 clones, approximately 80% observed once, and the top ten hold approximately 1.2%.

The source was CD4+ T cells from PBMCs cultured with HCoV-229E spike peptides, collected after COVID-19 vaccination. The V and J genes are TRBV9 and TRBJ2-1; D remains unclear. The source of this sequence is a human donor who received a COVID-19 vaccine. The DNA for the CDR3 is TGTGCCAGCAGCGTAGGCCATTTGGACAATGAGCAGTTCTTC. Its protein product is CASSVGHLDNEQFF.